The text below deals with one T cell receptor beta chain. What it binds is not known. CDR3 length: 14 residues. The V gene end was trimmed by 4 bases and the J gene end by 5 bases; junction bases not matched to a gene: 6. The germline CDR1 and CDR2 sequences are ENHRY and SYGVKD. Preparation of the TCRbeta library used unique molecular identifiers. TCRdb reanalysed the PCR reads using MiXCR and keeps one entry per CDR3 protein. The table has 450,000 to 700,000 distinct CDR3 sequences, roughly 30% seen once; the top ten hold 35% to 40%. The entry originates in a study of T-cell reconstitution after alpha-beta-depleted transplantation in children. Study results and limitations: About two months after transplant, alpha-beta T cells reportedly came from several hundred expanded graft clones. Diversity of TCRbeta at day 60 was high in some patients, arising from surviving recipient T cells and thymic progenitors.

This chain joins TRBV10-3 and TRBJ2-5; 8 bases agree with TRBD2. The TCR comes from a boy younger than two with Wiskott-Aldrich syndrome, due to receive a stem cell transplant. The source material was PBMCs, sampled before TCRalphabeta/CD19-depleted stem cell transplant. The CDR3 spells CAISGPAGEETQYF. DNA for the CDR3: TGTGCCATCAGTGGCCCAGCGGGAGAGGAGACCCAGTACTTC.